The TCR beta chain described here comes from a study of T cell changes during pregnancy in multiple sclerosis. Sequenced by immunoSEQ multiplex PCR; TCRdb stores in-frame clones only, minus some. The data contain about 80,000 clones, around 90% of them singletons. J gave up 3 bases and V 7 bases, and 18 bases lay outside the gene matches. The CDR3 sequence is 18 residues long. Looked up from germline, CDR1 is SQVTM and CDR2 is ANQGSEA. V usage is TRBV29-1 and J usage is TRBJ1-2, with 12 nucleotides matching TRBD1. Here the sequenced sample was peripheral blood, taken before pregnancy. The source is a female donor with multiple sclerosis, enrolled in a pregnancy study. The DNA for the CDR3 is TGCAGCGCCGCGCTTCTTGGGACAGGGGGCAAGCGGTACTATGGCTACACCTTC. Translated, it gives CSAALLGTGGKRYYGYTF.